A selection of T cell receptor beta chains follows, all from one sample in a study of T cell repertoires in cytomegalovirus infection. TCRdb ran MiXCR on the reads and lists one entry per CDR3 protein. This repertoire shows about 770,000 distinct CDR3 sequences, almost 30% found once; its top ten account for less than 15%. Antigens of these TCRs are unknown. The sample was cultured CD8+ T cells from PBMCs, taken from culture after CMV antigen stimulation. The receptors were gathered from a human donor in good health (CMV status not recorded). Some clones in this sample may be carry-over from other donors' samples. Both conserved end residues are trimmed from each CDR3. The order of the fields is V gene, D gene, CDR3 protein. The D gene is left open where the match is weak.

>TRBV7-3|-
ASSPPRVDGYT
>TRBV9|-
ASSVDPSGYGYT
>TRBV27|-
ASSSLSSYNSPLH
>TRBV12-3/TRBV12-4|-
ASRADGSLGGYT
>TRBV7-9|-
ASSLPPGNQETQY
>TRBV7-6|-
ASSPRGRFFQSTDTQY
>TRBV7-9|-
ASSLGADIQY
>TRBV25-1|-
ASSELPGFSMNTEAF
>TRBV4-1|-
ASSQELDNTEAF
>TRBV6-8|TRBD1
ASSKDRVSNQPQH
>TRBV11-1|-
ASSLKRGGTVYNEQF
>TRBV7-9|TRBD2
ASSPGLGETQY
>TRBV7-9|-
ASSLSSEGSNQPQH
>TRBV13|TRBD2
ASSLQWRGAPDTQY
>TRBV7-9|-
ASSLIPQETQY
>TRBV27|-
ASSPGTLGGEKLF
>TRBV14|-
ASRITPGDTQY
>TRBV12-3/TRBV12-4|TRBD2
ASSLRLAGGLGTDTQY
>TRBV7-9|-
AITLGQSSYNEQF
>TRBV6-4|TRBD1
ASRRTGDNFNYGYT
>TRBV7-9|TRBD2
ASSFGLAGMGSYEQY
>TRBV12-3/TRBV12-4|-
ASSSDGRYEQY
>TRBV7-6|TRBD1
ASSNRGPNEKLF
>TRBV7-9|TRBD2
ASSLGTSGASYNEQF
>TRBV28|-
ASSARGEKLF
>TRBV19|TRBD1
ASSWGQGDEQY
>TRBV6-5|TRBD1
ASRTDRGWTEAF
>TRBV4-3|-
ASSQDLRAEGGEQF
>TRBV6-6|TRBD1
ASSPWTGTGELF
>TRBV5-4|-
ASSPGLPGGEQY
>TRBV19|-
ASSLNHGNTGELF
>TRBV28|-
ASSWQRFSSYNEQF
>TRBV7-6|TRBD2
ASSPGLAGTITGELF
>TRBV6-2/TRBV6-3|-
ASSTDRPVPEQF
>TRBV4-1|-
ASSRGGGHTGELF